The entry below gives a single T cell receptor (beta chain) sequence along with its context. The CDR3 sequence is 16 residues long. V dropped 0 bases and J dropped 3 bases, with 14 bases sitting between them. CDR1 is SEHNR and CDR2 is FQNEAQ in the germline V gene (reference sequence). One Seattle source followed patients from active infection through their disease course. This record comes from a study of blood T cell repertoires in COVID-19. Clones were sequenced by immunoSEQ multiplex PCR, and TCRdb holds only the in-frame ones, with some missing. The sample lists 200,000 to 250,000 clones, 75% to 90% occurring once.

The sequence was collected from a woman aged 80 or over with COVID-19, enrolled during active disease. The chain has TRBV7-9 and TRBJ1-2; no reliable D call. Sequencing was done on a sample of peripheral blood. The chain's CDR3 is CASSLALGPVDYGYTF. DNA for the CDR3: TGTGCCAGCAGCTTAGCGCTAGGCCCGGTTGACTATGGCTACACCTTC.